The 28 T cell receptor beta chains given below trace back to one sample, sequenced in a study of blood T cell repertoires in COVID-19. Profiling relied on immunoSEQ multiplex PCR, and the TCRdb table lists in-frame clones only, not all of them. The sample has about 190,000 clones, 70% to 90% seen once. Sequenced: peripheral blood. The receptors shown here come from a man aged 35 to 55 with active or convalescent COVID-19.

V usage is TRBV2 and J usage is TRBJ2-2; D remains unclear. Germline CDR1 is SNHLY and CDR2 is FYNNEI. Trimming removed 6 bases from V and 1 base from J, with 6 bases in between. The CDR3 spans 13 residues. The CDR3 DNA is TGTGCCAGCAGCGCGGTGAACACCGGGGAGCTGTTTTTT. Protein sequence: CASSAVNTGELFF.

The rearrangement uses TRBV5-1 and TRBJ2-1, with TRBD1 as a possible D gene (6 bases). V dropped 4 bases and J dropped 4 bases, with 18 bases sitting between them. CDR3 length: 16 residues. The germline V gene has CDR1 SGHRS and CDR2 YFSETQ. CDR3 nucleotides: TGCGCCAGCAGCCCTCACCGGGACACAACGTACAATGAGCAGTTCTTC. The encoded protein is CASSPHRDTTYNEQFF.

The chain uses TRBV3-1 (or the pseudogene TRBV3-2) and TRBJ2-5, with a tentative D call TRBD2 (5 bases). Trimming cost V 1 base and J 5 bases, with 14 bases left between them. From germline, CDR1 is LGHDT and CDR2 YNNKEL (reference sequence). The CDR3 runs to 15 residues. CDR3 DNA: TGTGCCAGCAGCCAAGTGGCGGGCCCATGGGAGACCCAGTACTTC. Its protein product is CASSQVAGPWETQYF.

This chain uses TRBV12-5 with TRBJ1-1, with 8 positions matching TRBD1. The junction had 7 bases not matched to a gene; V was cut back by 3 bases and J by 1 base. Germline CDR1 and CDR2: LGHNT and FRNRAP. CDR3 length: 16 amino acids. Here the CDR3 reads CASGLPQGARNTEAFF. The CDR3 DNA reads as TGTGCTAGTGGTTTACCCCAGGGGGCGAGGAACACTGAAGCTTTCTTT.

This chain joins TRBV29-1 and TRBJ2-2, with a weak D call TRBD2 (5 bases). CDR1 and CDR2 from the germline V gene are SQVTM and ANQGSEA. V was trimmed by 5 bases and J by 5 bases, leaving 12 bases between them. The length of the CDR3 is 13 residues. The CDR3 sequence is CSVSEGATGELFF. CDR3 in DNA: TGCAGCGTTTCCGAGGGAGCAACCGGGGAGCTGTTTTTT.

This rearrangement joins TRBV18 to TRBJ1-3; D unresolved. V was cut by 7 bases and J by 4 bases, with 11 bases left in between. The V gene's germline CDR1 is KGHSH and CDR2 LQKENI. The CDR3 sequence is 13 residues long. The CDR3 region is CASYSPPGNTIYF. The DNA of the CDR3 is TGTGCCAGCTACTCCCCACCAGGAAACACCATATATTTT. Drawing the rest from reference TRBV18 and TRBJ1-3, the complete variable domain is NAGVMQNPRHLVRRRGQEARLRCSPMKGHSHVYWYRQLPEEGLKFMVYLQKENIIDESGMPKERFSAEFPKEGPSILRIQQVVRGDSAAYFCASYSPPGNTIYFGEGSWLTVV.

A single count supports this clone. The chain couples TRBV11-3 to TRBJ2-3; the match to TRBD2 covers 8 bases. After removal of 5 bases from V and 0 bases from J, the junction contained 7 bases not matched to a gene. This CDR3 has 16 residues. CDR1 is SGHNT and CDR2 is YENEEA in the germline V gene. Here the CDR3 reads CASSTTSGKSTDTQYF. CDR3 bases: TGTGCCAGCAGCACAACTAGCGGTAAAAGCACAGATACGCAGTATTTT.

The V gene is TRBV9, the J gene TRBJ2-5; D ambiguous. The CDR3 totals 15 residues. V gave up 4 bases and J gave up 0 bases, with 13 bases separating them. The germline gives CDR1 SGDLS, CDR2 YYNGEE. The CDR3 spells CASSPSLGYQETQYF. CDR3 in DNA: TGTGCCAGCAGCCCGAGTCTAGGATACCAAGAGACCCAGTACTTC.

The rearrangement uses TRBV19 and TRBJ2-6; the match to TRBD1 covers 8 bases. There are 16 residues in the CDR3. Germline CDR1 is LNHDA and CDR2 is SQIVND (reference sequence). Trimming took 3 bases from V and 2 from J; bases not matched to a gene: 3. The CDR3 reads CASSIVTGAGANVLTF. Here the CDR3 DNA reads TGTGCCAGTAGTATCGTGACAGGGGCTGGGGCCAACGTCCTGACTTTC.

Comment on this clone: Sequence at one end of the junction differs from germline and may be a read error. The chain is built from TRBV5-5 and TRBJ2-1; possibly TRBD2 for D (5 bases). This CDR3 is 16 amino acids long. Germline CDR1 reads SGHKS; CDR2 reads YYEKEE (reference sequence). The CDR3 is CASRPETINVYNEQFF. The CDR3 DNA follows: TGTGCCAGCAGGCCTGAGACTATCAATGTCTACAACGAGCAGTTCTTC.

The chain carries TRBV4-1 and TRBJ1-3; D is ambiguous. The CDR3 extends over 17 amino acids. Trimming stripped 1 base from V and 0 bases from J, with 13 bases between. Germline values: CDR1 MGHRA, CDR2 YSYEKL. The CDR3 reads CASSQAPQALSGNTIYF. The CDR3, as DNA: TGCGCCAGCAGCCAAGCCCCGCAGGCTCTCTCTGGAAACACCATATATTTT.

The rearrangement joins TRBV19 to TRBJ2-1; D is perhaps TRBD2 (6 bases). Germline CDR1 and CDR2: LNHDA and SQIVND (reference sequence). The V and J ends lost 3 bases and 6 bases respectively, with 18 bases between them. This CDR3 spans 16 amino acids. CDR3 DNA: TGTGCCAGTAGTATCGGGGCTACCGCGGGAAGCAATGAGCAGTTCTTC. Translation: CASSIGATAGSNEQFF.

The chain carries TRBV19 and TRBJ1-4; no definite D call. CDR1 LNHDA and CDR2 SQIVND come from the germline V gene (reference sequence). The V end was cut by 3 bases, the J end by 8 bases, with 16 bases between. The CDR3 contains 15 residues. CDR3 protein: CASSISGETWEKLFF. As DNA, the CDR3 is TGTGCCAGTAGTATCTCTGGGGAGACATGGGAAAAACTGTTTTTT.

The chain uses TRBV27 and TRBJ2-6, with D possibly TRBD2 on 6 matching bases. Trimming stripped 10 bases from V and 4 bases from J, with 26 bases between. This CDR3 has 18 amino acids. CDR1 and CDR2 (germline): MNHEY, SMNVEV (reference sequence). CDR3 amino acids: CATTTGGTARAGANVLTF. In nucleotides, the CDR3 is TGTGCCACCACCACCGGCGGGACGGCCAGGGCCGGGGCCAACGTCCTGACTTTC.

The chain carries TRBV6-5 and TRBJ1-3, with D tentatively TRBD1 (5 bases). Germline CDR1 reads MNHEY; CDR2 reads SVGAGI. CDR3 length: 16 amino acids. V lost 0 bases to trimming and J lost 0 bases, with 9 bases between them. The CDR3 spells CASSYSYRLSGNTIYF. The CDR3 coding sequence is TGTGCCAGCAGTTACTCCTACAGGCTCTCTGGAAACACCATATATTTT.

The genes are TRBV30 and TRBJ1-3, with 8 bases fitting TRBD1. This CDR3 region has 14 residues. CDR1 GTSNPN and CDR2 SVGIG come from the germline V gene (reference sequence). With 2 bases clipped from V and 5 bases from J, the junction kept 5 bases outside the gene matches. Here the CDR3 DNA reads TGTGCCTGGAGTACCGGGACAGGACGAAACACCATATATTTT. It yields the protein CAWSTGTGRNTIYF. The entire variable domain, with the rest obtained from reference TRBV30 and TRBJ1-3, is as follows: SQTIHQWPATLVQPVGSPLSLECTVEGTSNPNLYWYRQAAGRGLQLLFYSVGIGQISSEVPQNLSASRPQDRQFILSSKKLLLSDSGFYLCAWSTGTGRNTIYFGEGSWLTVV.

A few counts support this clone. CDR3 sequence (DNA): TGTGCCAGCAGCCGCATAGGGGGTAGTGAAGCTTTCTTT. It is translated as CASSRIGGSEAFF. The chain uses TRBV3-1 (or the pseudogene TRBV3-2) and TRBJ1-1; D perhaps matches TRBD1 (6 bases). The germline CDR1 and CDR2 sequences are LGHDT and YNNKEL (reference sequence). The V gene lost 4 bases and the J gene lost 7 bases, with 13 bases spanning the gap. This CDR3 is built from 13 residues.

V usage is TRBV4-1 and J usage is TRBJ1-3; TRBD1 agrees at 7 bases. The ends lost 0 bases at V and 0 bases at J; junction bases unmatched: 5. This CDR3 contains 17 residues. Germline loops: CDR1 MGHRA, CDR2 YSYEKL. CDR3 sequence (DNA): TGCGCCAGCAGCCAAGATCTACAGGGGTACTCTGGAAACACCATATATTTT. Translated: CASSQDLQGYSGNTIYF.

A note on this clone: Compared with germline, one end of the junction differs, possibly owing to a read error. V and J are TRBV7-9 and TRBJ1-2; 7 bases are a match to TRBD1. This CDR3 has 13 amino acids. Germline CDR1 is SEHNR and CDR2 is FQNEAQ (reference sequence). For the CDR3, the DNA is TGTGCCAGCAGTTTAGTTCAGGGGGATGGCTACACCTTC. As protein: CASSLVQGDGYTF.

This clone appeared a few times. The chain couples TRBV9 to TRBJ2-7; D may be TRBD2 (5 bases). The V gene lost 0 bases and the J gene lost 5 bases, with 9 bases spanning the gap. Germline CDR1 and CDR2: SGDLS and YYNGEE. The CDR3 has 13 residues. CDR3 nucleotide sequence: TGTGCCAGCAGCGTAGCGGGGAACCACGAGCAGTACTTC. It yields the protein CASSVAGNHEQYF. Supplemented by reference TRBV9 and TRBJ2-7, the full variable domain reads DSGVTQTPKHLITATGQRVTLRCSPRSGDLSVYWYQQSLDQGLQFLIQYYNGEERAKGNILERFSAQQFPDLHSELNLSSLELGDSALYFCASSVAGNHEQYFGPGTRLTVT.

The gene calls are TRBV5-3 and TRBJ2-3; 8 nucleotides match TRBD2. TRBV5-3 is an open reading frame, and its role is uncertain. Trimming at V came to 1 base and at J to 2 bases, leaving 9 bases not matched to a gene. The CDR3 runs 17 residues. CDR3 DNA sequence: TGTGCCAGAAGCTTGCGGGGGGGTCCCTTTTACACAGATACGCAGTATTTT. Its translation: CARSLRGGPFYTDTQYF.

This chain uses TRBV7-9 with TRBJ2-6; TRBD1 matches at 9 bases. Germline trimming cut 7 bases from V and 0 bases from J; bases unmatched to any gene: 7. The CDR3 extends over 17 amino acids. The germline gives CDR1 SEHNR, CDR2 FQNEAQ (reference sequence). For the CDR3, the DNA is TGTGCCAGCACCATCCAGACAGGGGGCTCTGGGGCCAACGTCCTGACTTTC. It codes for CASTIQTGGSGANVLTF.

The chain combines TRBV6-2 or TRBV6-3 with TRBJ2-1, with D maybe TRBD2 (6 bases). This CDR3 is built from 15 residues. From germline, CDR1 is MNHEY and CDR2 SVGEGT. V was pared by 2 bases and J by 8 bases, with 16 bases between. The CDR3 coding sequence is TGTGCCAGCAGTTACAGGGCGCGACTAGTCTATGAGCAGTTCTTC. Amino acid sequence: CASSYRARLVYEQFF.

The chain joins TRBV27 to TRBJ2-1; the D gene is possibly TRBD1 (6 bases). The V and J ends lost 3 bases and 7 bases respectively, with 19 bases between them. The CDR3 spans 16 residues. From germline, CDR1 is MNHEY and CDR2 SMNVEV (reference sequence). The CDR3 reads CASSFLATGRSNEQFF. The CDR3 nucleotides read TGTGCCAGCAGTTTTTTGGCCACAGGGCGCAGTAATGAGCAGTTCTTC.

This clone showed up just once. V gene TRBV7-2 combines with J gene TRBJ2-7; TRBD2 matches at 11 bases. V trimming: 1 base; J trimming: 3 bases; junction bases outside the gene matches: 2. Germline values: CDR1 SGHTA, CDR2 FQGNSA. This CDR3 comprises 15 residues. The CDR3 loop reads CASSLVLAGGYEQYF. CDR3 in DNA: TGTGCCAGCAGCTTAGTTCTAGCGGGAGGCTACGAGCAGTACTTC.

This clone came up once. CDR3 residues: CASSLGTADNSPLHF. The CDR3 DNA is TGTGCCAGCAGCTTAGGGACAGCTGATAATTCACCCCTCCACTTT. The rearrangement links TRBV7-9 to TRBJ1-6, with D perhaps matching TRBD1 (6 bases). Germline loops: CDR1 SEHNR, CDR2 FQNEAQ (reference sequence). This CDR3 comprises 15 residues. Trimming pared 1 base from V and 5 bases from J, leaving 9 bases between.

This rearrangement joins TRBV24-1 to TRBJ2-7; D unresolved. Germline V gene data show CDR1 as KGHDR and CDR2 as SFDVKD. The CDR3 totals 14 residues. Trimming removed 2 bases from V and 1 base from J, with 8 bases in between. The CDR3 loop reads CATSDSSGSYEQYF. CDR3 bases: TGTGCCACCAGTGATTCGTCAGGTTCCTACGAGCAGTACTTC.

The rearrangement links TRBV11-3 to TRBJ1-1; no firm D call. This CDR3 has 19 residues. V shed 1 base and J shed 0 bases, with 21 bases lying between them. Per germline, CDR1 SGHNT and CDR2 YENEEA. CDR3 loop: CASSLGRWEVLPLNTEAFF. The CDR3 coding sequence is TGTGCCAGCAGCTTAGGTCGTTGGGAGGTGCTCCCTCTGAACACTGAAGCTTTCTTT.